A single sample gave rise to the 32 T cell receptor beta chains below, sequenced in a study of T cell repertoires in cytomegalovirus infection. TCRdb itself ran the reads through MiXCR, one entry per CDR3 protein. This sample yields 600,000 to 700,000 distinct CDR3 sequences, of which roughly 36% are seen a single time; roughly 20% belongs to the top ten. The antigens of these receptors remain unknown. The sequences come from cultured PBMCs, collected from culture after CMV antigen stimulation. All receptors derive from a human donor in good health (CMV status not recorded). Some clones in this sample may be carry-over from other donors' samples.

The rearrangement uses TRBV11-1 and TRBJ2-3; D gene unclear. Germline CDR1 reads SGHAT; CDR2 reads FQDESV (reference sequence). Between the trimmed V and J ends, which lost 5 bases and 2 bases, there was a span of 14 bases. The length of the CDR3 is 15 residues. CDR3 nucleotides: TGTGCCAGCAGCCCTCAACCGGACCCCACAGATACGCAGTATTTT. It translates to CASSPQPDPTDTQYF.

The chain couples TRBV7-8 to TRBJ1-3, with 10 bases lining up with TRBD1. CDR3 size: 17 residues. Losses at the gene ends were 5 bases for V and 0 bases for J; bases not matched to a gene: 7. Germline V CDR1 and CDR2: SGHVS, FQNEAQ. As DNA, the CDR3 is TGTGCCAGCAGCCCCGGGACAGGGGTTACCTCTGGAAACACCATATATTTT. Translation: CASSPGTGVTSGNTIYF.

CDR3 sequence reads: CASSQGSGRFEQFF. The CDR3 region has the DNA TGTGCCAGCAGTCAAGGGTCTGGGAGGTTTGAGCAGTTCTTC. The V gene is TRBV12-3 or TRBV12-4, the J gene TRBJ2-1, with D possibly matching TRBD2 (6 bases). Trimming left V 5 bases short and J 9 bases short, with 17 bases between. This CDR3 contains 14 residues.

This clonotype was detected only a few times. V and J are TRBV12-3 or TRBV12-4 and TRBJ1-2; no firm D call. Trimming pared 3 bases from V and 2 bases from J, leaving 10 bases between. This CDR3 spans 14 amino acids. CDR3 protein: CASSFMILNYGYTF. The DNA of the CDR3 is TGTGCCAGCAGTTTTATGATTTTGAACTATGGCTACACCTTC.

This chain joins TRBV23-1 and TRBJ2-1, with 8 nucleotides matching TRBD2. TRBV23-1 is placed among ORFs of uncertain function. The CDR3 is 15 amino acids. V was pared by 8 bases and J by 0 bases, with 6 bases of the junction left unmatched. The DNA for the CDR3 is TGCGCCAGCCCCGGGGGGGGGAGCTCCTACAATGAGCAGTTCTTC. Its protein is CASPGGGSSYNEQFF.

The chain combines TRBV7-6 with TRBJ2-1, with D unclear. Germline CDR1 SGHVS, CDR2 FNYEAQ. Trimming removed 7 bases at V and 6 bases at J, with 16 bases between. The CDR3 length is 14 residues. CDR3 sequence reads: CASTPRFPFNEQFF. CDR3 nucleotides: TGTGCCAGCACCCCCCGTTTCCCCTTCAATGAGCAGTTCTTC. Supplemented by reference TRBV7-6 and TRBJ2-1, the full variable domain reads GAGVSQSPRYKVTKRGQDVALRCDPISGHVSLYWYRQALGQGPEFLTYFNYEAQQDKSGLPNDRFSAERPEGSISTLTIQRTEQRDSAMYRCASTPRFPFNEQFFGPGTRLTVL.

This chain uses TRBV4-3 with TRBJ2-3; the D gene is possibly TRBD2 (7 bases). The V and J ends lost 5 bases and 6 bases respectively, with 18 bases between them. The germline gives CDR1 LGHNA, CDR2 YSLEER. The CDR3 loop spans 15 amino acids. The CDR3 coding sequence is TGCGCCAGCAGCTCCAATGGGGGAGGGGGGGATACGCAGTATTTT. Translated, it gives CASSSNGGGGDTQYF.

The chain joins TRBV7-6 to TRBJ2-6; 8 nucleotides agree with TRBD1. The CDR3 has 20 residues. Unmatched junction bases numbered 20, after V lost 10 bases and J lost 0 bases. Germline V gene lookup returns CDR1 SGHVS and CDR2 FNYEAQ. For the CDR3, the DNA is TGTGCCAACGAAGACTGGGTCCGACAGGGGATTTCCTCTGGGGCCAACGTCCTGACTTTC. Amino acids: CANEDWVRQGISSGANVLTF.

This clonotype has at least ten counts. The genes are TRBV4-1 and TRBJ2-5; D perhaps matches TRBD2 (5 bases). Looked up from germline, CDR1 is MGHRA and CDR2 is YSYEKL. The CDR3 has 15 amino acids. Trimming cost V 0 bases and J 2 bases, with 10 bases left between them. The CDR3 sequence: CASSQDRGRQETQYF. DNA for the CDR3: TGCGCCAGCAGCCAAGATCGGGGTAGACAAGAGACCCAGTACTTC.

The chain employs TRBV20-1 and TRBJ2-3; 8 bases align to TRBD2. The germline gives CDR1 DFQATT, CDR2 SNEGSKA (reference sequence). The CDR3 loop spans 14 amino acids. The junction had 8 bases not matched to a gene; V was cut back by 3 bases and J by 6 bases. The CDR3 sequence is CSASRQAGDDTQYF. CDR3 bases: TGCAGTGCTAGTCGACAAGCGGGAGACGATACGCAGTATTTT.

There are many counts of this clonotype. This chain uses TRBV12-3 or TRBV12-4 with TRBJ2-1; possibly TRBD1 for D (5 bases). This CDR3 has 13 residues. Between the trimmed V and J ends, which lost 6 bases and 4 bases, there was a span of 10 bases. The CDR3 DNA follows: TGTGCCAGCAGCCTACGACAGTACAATGAGCAGTTCTTC. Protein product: CASSLRQYNEQFF.

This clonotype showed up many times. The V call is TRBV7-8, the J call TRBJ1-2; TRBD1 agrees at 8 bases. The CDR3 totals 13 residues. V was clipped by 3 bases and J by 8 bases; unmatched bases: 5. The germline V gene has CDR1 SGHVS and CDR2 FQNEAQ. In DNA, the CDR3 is TGTGCCAGCAGCTTCACAGGGGGTAACGGCTACACCTTC. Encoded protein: CASSFTGGNGYTF.

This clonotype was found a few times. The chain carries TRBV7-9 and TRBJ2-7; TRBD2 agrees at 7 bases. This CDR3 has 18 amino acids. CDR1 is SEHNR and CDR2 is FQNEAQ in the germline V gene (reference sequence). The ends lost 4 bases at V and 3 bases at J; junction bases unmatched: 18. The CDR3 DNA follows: TGTGCCAGCAGCTCCTCGGACCCGATAGCGGGTCTGCTCTACGAGCAGTACTTC. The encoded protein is CASSSSDPIAGLLYEQYF.

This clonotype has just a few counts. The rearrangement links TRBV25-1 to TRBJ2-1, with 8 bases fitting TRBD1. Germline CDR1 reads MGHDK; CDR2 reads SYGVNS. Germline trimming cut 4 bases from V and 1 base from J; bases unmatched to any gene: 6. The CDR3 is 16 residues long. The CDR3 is CASSVQGALSYNEQFF. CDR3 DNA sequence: TGTGCCAGCAGTGTCCAGGGGGCCTTGTCCTACAATGAGCAGTTCTTC.

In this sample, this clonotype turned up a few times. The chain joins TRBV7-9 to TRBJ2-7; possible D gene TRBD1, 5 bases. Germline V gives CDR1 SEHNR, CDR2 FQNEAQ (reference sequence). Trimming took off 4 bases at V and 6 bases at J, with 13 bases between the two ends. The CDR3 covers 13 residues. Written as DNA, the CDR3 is TGTGCCAGCAGCTCATCTCAGGGAAGCGAGCAGTACTTC. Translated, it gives CASSSSQGSEQYF.

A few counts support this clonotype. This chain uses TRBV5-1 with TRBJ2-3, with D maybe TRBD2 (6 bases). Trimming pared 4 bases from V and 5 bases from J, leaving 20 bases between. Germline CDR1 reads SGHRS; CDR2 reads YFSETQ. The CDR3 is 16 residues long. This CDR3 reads CASSPGSLARGDTQYF. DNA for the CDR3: TGCGCCAGCAGCCCTGGGTCCCTAGCGAGGGGAGATACGCAGTATTTT.

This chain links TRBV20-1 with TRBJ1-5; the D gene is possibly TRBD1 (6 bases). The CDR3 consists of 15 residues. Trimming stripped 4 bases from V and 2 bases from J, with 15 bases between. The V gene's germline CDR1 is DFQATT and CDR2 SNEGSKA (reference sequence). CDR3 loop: CSAMSRGFGNQPQHF. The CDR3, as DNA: TGCAGTGCTATGAGCAGGGGATTTGGCAATCAGCCCCAGCATTTT.

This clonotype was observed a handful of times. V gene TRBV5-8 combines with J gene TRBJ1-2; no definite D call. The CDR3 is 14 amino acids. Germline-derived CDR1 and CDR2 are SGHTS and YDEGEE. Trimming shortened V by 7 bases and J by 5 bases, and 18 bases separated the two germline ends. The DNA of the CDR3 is TGTGCCAGCCATTACAGCGCCTCACCGTATGGCTACACCTTC. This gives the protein CASHYSASPYGYTF.

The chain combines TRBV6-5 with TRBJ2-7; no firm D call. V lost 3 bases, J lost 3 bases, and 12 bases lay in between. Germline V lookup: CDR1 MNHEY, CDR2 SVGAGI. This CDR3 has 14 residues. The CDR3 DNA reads TGTGCCAGCAGTTATTCCTGGCAAAACTACGAGCAGTACTTC. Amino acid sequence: CASSYSWQNYEQYF.

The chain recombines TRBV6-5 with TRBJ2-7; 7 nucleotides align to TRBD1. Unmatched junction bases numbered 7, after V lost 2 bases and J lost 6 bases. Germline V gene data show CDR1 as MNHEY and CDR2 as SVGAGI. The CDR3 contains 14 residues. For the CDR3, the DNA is TGTGCCAGCAGTTACACGACAGGGTCGGGCGAGCAGTACTTC. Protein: CASSYTTGSGEQYF.

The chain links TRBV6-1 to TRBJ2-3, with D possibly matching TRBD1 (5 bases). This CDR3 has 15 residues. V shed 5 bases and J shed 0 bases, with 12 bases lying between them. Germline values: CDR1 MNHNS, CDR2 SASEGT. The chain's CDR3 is CASSYQGTSTDTQYF. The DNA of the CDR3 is TGTGCCAGCAGTTACCAGGGTACTAGCACAGATACGCAGTATTTT.

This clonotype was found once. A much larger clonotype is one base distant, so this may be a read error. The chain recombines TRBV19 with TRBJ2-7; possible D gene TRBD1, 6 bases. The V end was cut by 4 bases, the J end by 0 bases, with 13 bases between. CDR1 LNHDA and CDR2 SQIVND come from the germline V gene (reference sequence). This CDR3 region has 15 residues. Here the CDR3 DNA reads TGTGCCAGTAGTACACGCCGGGACAACTCCTACGAGCAGTACTTC. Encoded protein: CASSTRRDNSYEQYF. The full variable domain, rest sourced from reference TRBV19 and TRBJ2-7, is DGGITQSPKYLFRKEGQNVTLSCEQNLNHDAMYWYRQDPGQGLRLIYYSQIVNDFQKGDIAEGYSVSREKKESFPLTVTSAQKNPTAFYLCASSTRRDNSYEQYFGPGTRLTVT.

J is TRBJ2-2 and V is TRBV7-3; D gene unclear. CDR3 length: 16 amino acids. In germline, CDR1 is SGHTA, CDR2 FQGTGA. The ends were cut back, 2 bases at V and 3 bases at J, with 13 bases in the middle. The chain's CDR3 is CASSLPIAGYTGELFF. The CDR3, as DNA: TGTGCCAGCAGCTTACCCATCGCCGGGTACACCGGGGAGCTGTTTTTT.

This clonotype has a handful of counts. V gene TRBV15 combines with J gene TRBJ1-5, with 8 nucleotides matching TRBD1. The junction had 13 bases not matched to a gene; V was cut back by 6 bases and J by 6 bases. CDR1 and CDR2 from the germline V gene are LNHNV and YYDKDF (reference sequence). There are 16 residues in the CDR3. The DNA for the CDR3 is TGTGCCACCAGAGACGGTGACAGGGGCTCTCCTCAGCCCCAGCATTTT. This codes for CATRDGDRGSPQPQHF.

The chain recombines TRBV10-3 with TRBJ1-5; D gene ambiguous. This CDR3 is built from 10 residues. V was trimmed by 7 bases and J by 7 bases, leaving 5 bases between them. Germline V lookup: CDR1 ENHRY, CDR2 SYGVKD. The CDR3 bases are TGTGCCATCAATGACCAGCCCCAGCATTTT. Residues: CAINDQPQHF.

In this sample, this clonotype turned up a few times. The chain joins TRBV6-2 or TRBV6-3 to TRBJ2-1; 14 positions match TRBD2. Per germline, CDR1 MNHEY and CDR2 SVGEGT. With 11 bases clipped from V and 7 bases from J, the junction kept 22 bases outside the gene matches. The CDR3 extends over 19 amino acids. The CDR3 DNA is TGTGCCGCCTTCGGAGGCACTAGCTGGACTAGCGGGAGGCTTAATGAGCAGTTCTTC. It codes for CAAFGGTSWTSGRLNEQFF.

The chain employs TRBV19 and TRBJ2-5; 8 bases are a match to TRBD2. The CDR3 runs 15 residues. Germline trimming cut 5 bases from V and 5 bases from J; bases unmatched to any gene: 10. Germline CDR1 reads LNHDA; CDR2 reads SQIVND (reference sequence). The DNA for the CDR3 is TGTGCCAGTAGTGCCCCCCACCGGGAGGGGGAGACCCAGTACTTC. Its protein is CASSAPHREGETQYF.

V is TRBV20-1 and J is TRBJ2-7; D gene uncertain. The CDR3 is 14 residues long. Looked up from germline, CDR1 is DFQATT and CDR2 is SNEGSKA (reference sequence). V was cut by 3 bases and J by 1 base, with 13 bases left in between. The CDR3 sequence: CSASDPPGSYEQYF. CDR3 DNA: TGCAGTGCTAGTGACCCCCCAGGATCCTACGAGCAGTACTTC.

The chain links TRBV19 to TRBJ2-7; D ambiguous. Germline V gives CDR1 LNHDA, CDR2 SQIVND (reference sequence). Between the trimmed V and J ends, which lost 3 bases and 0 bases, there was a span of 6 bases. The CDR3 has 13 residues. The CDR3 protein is CASSMDSSYEQYF. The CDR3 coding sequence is TGTGCCAGTAGTATGGATTCCTCCTACGAGCAGTACTTC. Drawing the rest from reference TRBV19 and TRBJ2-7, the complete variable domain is DGGITQSPKYLFRKEGQNVTLSCEQNLNHDAMYWYRQDPGQGLRLIYYSQIVNDFQKGDIAEGYSVSREKKESFPLTVTSAQKNPTAFYLCASSMDSSYEQYFGPGTRLTVT.

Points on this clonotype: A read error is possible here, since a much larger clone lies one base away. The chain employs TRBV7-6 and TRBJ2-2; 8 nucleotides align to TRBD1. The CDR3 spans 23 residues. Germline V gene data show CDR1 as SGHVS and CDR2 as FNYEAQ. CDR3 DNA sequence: TGTGCCAGCAGCATAGCCGAACCTCGGCCCGGGACAGGACACAGGAGCCGCACCGGGGAGCTGTTTTTT. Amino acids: CASSIAEPRPGTGHRSRTGELFF.

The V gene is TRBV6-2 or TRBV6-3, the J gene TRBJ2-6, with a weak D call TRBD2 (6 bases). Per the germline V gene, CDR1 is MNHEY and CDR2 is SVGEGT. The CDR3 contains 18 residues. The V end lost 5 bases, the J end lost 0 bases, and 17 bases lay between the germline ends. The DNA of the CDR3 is TGTGCCAGCAGTCGCCCGACTAGTAGGAACTCTGGGGCCAACGTCCTGACTTTC. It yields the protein CASSRPTSRNSGANVLTF.

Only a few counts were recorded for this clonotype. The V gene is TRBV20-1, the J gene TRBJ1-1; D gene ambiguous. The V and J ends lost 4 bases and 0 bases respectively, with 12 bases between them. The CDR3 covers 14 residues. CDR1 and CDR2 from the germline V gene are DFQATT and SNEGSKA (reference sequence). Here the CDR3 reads CSAKQSNMNTEAFF. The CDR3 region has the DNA TGCAGTGCTAAACAGTCGAACATGAACACTGAAGCTTTCTTT.